The clone carrying this T cell receptor beta chain has just a few counts. The record originates from a study of spatial heterogeneity in lung cancer. The CDR3 is 15 amino acids. V gave up 2 bases and J gave up 0 bases, with 10 bases separating them. Germline V gives CDR1 SGHRS, CDR2 YFSETQ. TCRdb recomputed calls from the 5' RACE reads with MiXCR, one row per CDR3 protein. The sample lists approximately 49,000 distinct CDR3 sequences, less than 5.5% occurring once. Time point given: sample taken at primary tumor resection. The receptor's source is a male donor with early-stage non-small cell lung cancer. The sequenced sample was PBMCs, obtained at surgery. The chain combines TRBV5-1 with TRBJ2-3; D is perhaps TRBD1 (5 bases). The CDR3 sequence: CASSFKGSSTDTQYF. The CDR3 bases are TGCGCCAGCAGCTTTAAGGGGTCGAGCACAGATACGCAGTATTTT.